These 20 T cell receptor beta chains originate from one sample sequenced in a study of beta chain features in type 1 diabetes. Reverse transcription of all isolated RNA meant that expressed TCRB transcripts were sequenced. Produced via immunoSEQ multiplex PCR; TCRdb's table is partial and in-frame only. The table records roughly 610,000 clones, 15% to 18% of them present only once. Sequenced input: naive CD4+ T cells from blood. The receptors here all came from a man between 18 and 29 years old in good health.

This clone has just a few counts. The DNA for the CDR3 is TGCAGTGCTAGAGATTTGGAGGAGCAGTACTTC. Protein: CSARDLEEQYF. V is TRBV20-1 and J is TRBJ2-7; D is ambiguous. The CDR3 is 11 residues long. V gave up 0 bases and J gave up 7 bases, with 7 bases separating them. From germline, CDR1 is DFQATT and CDR2 SNEGSKA (reference sequence).

This clone was counted only a few times. The J gene is TRBJ2-5, the V gene TRBV28; 10 bases agree with TRBD2. After removal of 10 bases from V and 1 base from J, the junction contained 12 bases not matched to a gene. This CDR3 spans 16 amino acids. Germline values: CDR1 MDHEN, CDR2 SYDVKM. The CDR3 spells CATSPGLAVIQETQYF. CDR3 nucleotide sequence: TGTGCCACGTCGCCAGGACTAGCGGTCATCCAAGAGACCCAGTACTTC.

This clone was seen only a few times. The chain has TRBV10-3 and TRBJ2-2; D might be TRBD1 (6 bases). Germline-derived CDR1 and CDR2 are ENHRY and SYGVKD. The CDR3 spans 17 residues. Trimming left V 6 bases short and J 3 bases short, with 20 bases between. The CDR3 region has the DNA TGTGCCATCAGCATAACTACAGGGATGTTCTACACCGGGGAGCTGTTTTTT. It yields the protein CAISITTGMFYTGELFF.

The gene calls are TRBV18 and TRBJ2-5; perhaps TRBD1 as D (6 bases). The length of the CDR3 is 13 residues. Germline CDR1 KGHSH, CDR2 LQKENI. The germline V and J ends were trimmed by 3 bases and 5 bases, with 10 bases remaining between them. This CDR3 is CASSPTGLETQYF. The CDR3 nucleotides are TGTGCCAGCTCACCCACAGGGTTGGAGACCCAGTACTTC.

The chain combines TRBV7-2 with TRBJ1-2, with D uncertain. Germline CDR1 SGHTA, CDR2 FQGNSA. Trimming removed 3 bases from V and 7 bases from J, with 12 bases in between. This CDR3 contains 13 residues. The CDR3: CASSLFQKAGYTF. CDR3 bases: TGTGCCAGCAGCTTGTTCCAAAAGGCTGGCTACACCTTC.

V gene TRBV10-3 combines with J gene TRBJ2-1; 11 nucleotides match TRBD2. The CDR3 consists of 14 residues. After removal of 0 bases from V and 11 bases from J, the junction contained 3 bases not matched to a gene. Looked up from germline, CDR1 is ENHRY and CDR2 is SYGVKD. CDR3 DNA: TGTGCCATCAGTGAGTCCCGACTAGCGGGAAAGCAGTTCTTC. Translating it yields CAISESRLAGKQFF.

The chain combines TRBV6-5 with TRBJ1-1; D is perhaps TRBD1 (6 bases). The germline V gene encodes CDR1 MNHEY and CDR2 SVGAGI. V was trimmed by 6 bases and J by 1 base, leaving 9 bases between them. This CDR3 is 13 amino acids long. The CDR3 DNA sequence: TGTGCCAGCAGCACGACAGGGAACACTGAAGCTTTCTTT. It yields the protein CASSTTGNTEAFF.

The V and J genes are TRBV11-3 and TRBJ1-1; no clear D. The V end was cut by 0 bases, the J end by 1 base, with 9 bases between. This CDR3 has 15 residues. Looked up from germline, CDR1 is SGHNT and CDR2 is YENEEA. CDR3 nucleotides: TGTGCCAGCAGCTTAGATGGGCAGAAGAACACTGAAGCTTTCTTT. It codes for CASSLDGQKNTEAFF.

V gene TRBV28 combines with J gene TRBJ1-5; D is possibly TRBD1 (5 bases). The V and J ends lost 4 bases and 7 bases respectively, with 17 bases between them. The CDR3 is 15 amino acids. Per the germline V gene, CDR1 is MDHEN and CDR2 is SYDVKM. CDR3 loop: CASSSPIQGAQPQHF. CDR3 DNA sequence: TGTGCCAGCAGTTCGCCTATCCAGGGTGCCCAGCCCCAGCATTTT.

This clone was detected only a few times. The identical CDR3 is also encoded by other nucleotide sequences in the sample. The genes are TRBV6-1 and TRBJ1-5; no definite D call. The CDR3 contains 12 residues. Germline CDR1 reads MNHNS; CDR2 reads SASEGT. The V and J ends lost 3 bases and 4 bases respectively, with 4 bases between them. CDR3 coding DNA: TGTGCCAGCAGTGACAGTAATCAGCCCCAGCATTTT. Protein product: CASSDSNQPQHF.

In its sample, this clone was seen a few times. The CDR3 protein is CASSFARQLGQNEQFF. CDR3 bases: TGTGCCAGCAGTTTTGCACGCCAACTGGGTCAGAATGAGCAGTTCTTC. V and J are TRBV28 and TRBJ2-1, with unresolved D. The CDR3 runs 16 residues. Germline V gene data show CDR1 as MDHEN and CDR2 as SYDVKM. Trimming cost V 3 bases and J 7 bases, with 19 bases left between them.

V gene TRBV7-9 combines with J gene TRBJ2-1; no reliable D call. The V end lost 2 bases, the J end lost 7 bases, and 12 bases lay between the germline ends. The CDR3 covers 14 residues. CDR1 and CDR2 from the germline V gene are SEHNR and FQNEAQ (reference sequence). Written as DNA, the CDR3 is TGTGCCAGCAGCTTATGGGCCCTTCAAAATGAGCAGTTCTTC. Encoded protein: CASSLWALQNEQFF. Full variable domain (missing parts from reference TRBV7-9 and TRBJ2-1): DTGVSQNPRHKITKRGQNVTFRCDPISEHNRLYWYRQTLGQGPEFLTYFQNEAQLEKSRLLSDRFSAERPKGSFSTLEIQRTEQGDSAMYLCASSLWALQNEQFFGPGTRLTVL.

V usage is TRBV5-1 and J usage is TRBJ2-1; 9 bases are shared with TRBD2. V lost 2 bases to trimming and J lost 10 bases; unmatched junction nucleotides: 7. The CDR3 is 14 residues long. Germline assignment: CDR1 SGHRS and CDR2 YFSETQ. Here the CDR3 DNA reads TGCGCCAGCAGCTTCGGGCGGGAGGGGGCCGAGCAGTTCTTC. It encodes CASSFGREGAEQFF.

In its sample, this clone was seen many times. The chain is built from TRBV7-9 and TRBJ2-4, with D perhaps assigned TRBD1 or TRBD2 (5 bases each). The CDR3 covers 15 residues. V was cut by 4 bases and J by 1 base, with 11 bases left in between. The V gene's germline CDR1 is SEHNR and CDR2 FQNEAQ (reference sequence). The chain's CDR3 is CASSSLGEAKNIQYF. The CDR3 DNA reads as TGTGCCAGCAGCTCATTAGGGGAGGCCAAAAACATTCAGTACTTC.

This chain uses TRBV27 with TRBJ2-1; D not certain. This CDR3 comprises 16 residues. Germline V gene sequence: CDR1 MNHEY, CDR2 SMNVEV (reference sequence). V lost 1 base, J lost 4 bases, and 14 bases lay in between. The CDR3 spells CASSLLGKRLYNEQFF. Written as DNA, the CDR3 is TGTGCCAGCAGTTTATTGGGGAAACGGTTGTACAATGAGCAGTTCTTC.

This clone appeared a few times. This chain connects TRBV4-3 to TRBJ1-3; D may be TRBD1 (5 bases). There are 16 residues in the CDR3. With 0 bases removed from V and 6 bases from J, the gap between germline ends came to 15 bases. Germline CDR1 is LGHNA and CDR2 is YSLEER. DNA for the CDR3: TGCGCCAGCAGCCAAGATCAAGCGGGGCGCGTAAACACCATATATTTT. Amino acid sequence: CASSQDQAGRVNTIYF.

This clone came up a few times. The rearrangement joins TRBV6-6 to TRBJ1-1; D unclear. V gave up 2 bases and J gave up 3 bases, with 4 bases separating them. The CDR3 runs 12 residues. Germline CDR1 is MNHNY and CDR2 is SVGAGI (reference sequence). The CDR3 reads CASSYGDTEAFF. CDR3 DNA sequence: TGTGCCAGCAGTTACGGCGACACTGAAGCTTTCTTT.

Turning to this clone: Other DNA sequences in this sample translate to the same CDR3. The J gene is TRBJ2-7, the V gene TRBV28; D might be TRBD2 (5 bases). V was shortened by 2 bases and J by 6 bases, with 5 bases between the two germline ends. CDR1 is MDHEN, CDR2 SYDVKM, per germline. CDR3 length: 11 amino acids. CDR3 DNA: TGTGCCAGCAGTTTACGGGGCGAGCAGTACTTC. Amino acids: CASSLRGEQYF.

The chain joins TRBV27 to TRBJ2-7, with 11 positions matching TRBD2. CDR3 length: 15 residues. The V segment lost 5 bases and the J segment 4 bases; nucleotides outside the gene matches: 7. Germline-derived CDR1 and CDR2 are MNHEY and SMNVEV (reference sequence). CDR3 region: CASSPVAGGPYEQYF. CDR3 bases: TGTGCCAGCAGTCCCGTAGCGGGAGGGCCGTACGAGCAGTACTTC.

CDR3 bases: TGTGCCAGCAGCTACAGCCGGGGACAGGGGTTGACTGAAGCTTTCTTT. Translated: CASSYSRGQGLTEAFF. The chain links TRBV7-6 to TRBJ1-1; TRBD1 agrees at 10 bases. Germline trimming cut 4 bases from V and 5 bases from J; bases unmatched to any gene: 10. CDR1 is SGHVS, CDR2 FNYEAQ, per germline. There are 16 residues in the CDR3.